This T cell receptor beta chain emerged from a study of post-analysis software for immune sequencing data. For the study at large: The cohort encompassed relapsing-remitting, secondary progressive and progressive-relapsing multiple sclerosis disease courses. Overall study findings and caveats: Several TRBV segments were more frequent in patients than controls; TRBV5-6, TRBV5-1 and TRBV20-1 belonged to this group. Strong co-clustering by F measure linked samples that shared a preparation batch.

Each TCR beta cDNA library carried unique molecular identifiers. From roughly 1 to 10 million T cells, 400,000 to 650,000 cDNA molecules were obtained. In TCRdb, the PCR reads were re-called with MiXCR into one record per CDR3 protein. Of 740,000 or so distinct CDR3 sequences listed, around 50% are singletons. The germline CDR1 and CDR2 sequences are DFQATT and SNEGSKA (reference sequence). The length of the CDR3 is 14 residues. V dropped 2 bases and J dropped 3 bases, with 14 bases sitting between them. As to this clonotype: The antigen is not known.

The sample taken for sequencing was blood. This TCR was recovered from a girl aged 10 to 17 with multiple sclerosis. The chain employs TRBV20-1 and TRBJ2-7; D is unclear. CDR3 loop: CSARNPAEGYEQYV. CDR3 DNA: TGCAGTGCTAGAAATCCTGCGGAAGGCTACGAGCAGTACGTC.